This is a list of T cell receptor beta chains from one sample in a study of T and B cells in COVID-19 patients. Each CDR3 protein is one row after TCRdb ran MiXCR on the multiplex PCR reads. The sample carries around 8,000 distinct CDR3 sequences, over 20% recorded once. The sequenced material came from blood. The origin of the receptors is a human donor with active COVID-19. Both conserved end residues are part of each CDR3. A D gene is named only where the DNA matches it firmly. A clone size is listed for some rows: how often the clone was seen (once, few, many), or a class if it is expanded.

v_call	clone_size	j_call	d_call	cdr3_aa	cdr3_nt
TRBV7-2	.	TRBJ1-5	.	CASSQGGSNQPQHF	TGTGCCAGCAGCCAAGGGGGTAGCAATCAGCCCCAGCATTTT
TRBV6-5	medium-sized	TRBJ2-7	.	CASRRAASSYEQYF	TGTGCCAGCAGGAGGGCTGCCAGCTCCTACGAGCAGTACTTC
TRBV27	few	TRBJ1-2	.	CASTPSPVSYGYTF	TGTGCCAGCACCCCCAGTCCCGTGAGCTATGGCTACACCTTC
TRBV11-1	few	TRBJ2-1	TRBD1	CASSFFPGGGKGYNEQFF	TGTGCCAGCAGCTTCTTTCCAGGGGGCGGAAAGGGCTACAATGAGCAGTTCTTC
TRBV27	few	TRBJ1-5	.	CASSFQGMGQPQHF	TGTGCCAGCAGTTTTCAGGGGATGGGTCAGCCCCAGCATTTT
TRBV27	medium-sized	TRBJ2-4	TRBD1	CASSSLPGQGAKNIQYF	TGTGCCAGCAGTTCCCTTCCGGGACAGGGGGCCAAAAACATTCAGTACTTC
TRBV2	.	TRBJ2-3	.	CASGYRDEGTDTQYF	TGTGCCAGCGGCTACCGGGACGAGGGTACAGATACGCAGTATTTT
TRBV29-1	medium-sized	TRBJ2-7	TRBD2	CSVRLAGGSYEQYF	TGCAGCGTGAGACTAGCGGGAGGATCCTACGAGCAGTACTTC
TRBV30	.	TRBJ1-3	.	CAGSRGNSGNTIYF	TGTGCCGGATCCAGGGGAAACTCTGGAAACACCATATATTTT
TRBV30	few	TRBJ1-6	TRBD1	CACRRQGSGNIHNSPLHF	TGTGCCTGTCGACGACAGGGAAGTGGCAACATTCATAATTCACCCCTCCACTTT
TRBV6-4	medium-sized	TRBJ2-1	.	CASSDNSYNEQFF	TGTGCCAGCAGTGACAACTCCTACAATGAGCAGTTCTTC
TRBV5-4	few	TRBJ1-2	.	CASSLDQVSGYTF	TGTGCCAGCAGCTTAGACCAGGTTTCTGGCTACACCTTC
TRBV6-2/TRBV6-3	.	TRBJ2-5	.	CASSFQETQYF	TGTGCCAGCAGTTTCCAAGAGACCCAGTACTTC
TRBV9	once	TRBJ2-2	.	CASSVQGTGELFF	TGTGCCAGCAGCGTACAAGGCACCGGGGAGCTGTTTTTT
TRBV11-1	medium-sized	TRBJ2-7	TRBD2	CASTPSGNSYEQYF	TGTGCCAGCACCCCTAGCGGGAATTCCTACGAGCAGTACTTC
TRBV20-1	few	TRBJ1-5	.	CSASPPGNQPQHF	TGCAGTGCTAGCCCGCCAGGCAATCAGCCCCAGCATTTT
TRBV27	.	TRBJ2-7	.	CASIPLLGF	TGTGCCAGCATTCCTCTCTTGGGGTTC
TRBV12-3/TRBV12-4	many	TRBJ2-5	.	CASSLVAGTKDGRETQYF	TGTGCCAGCAGTTTAGTTGCCGGGACAAAAGACGGGAGAGAGACCCAGTACTTC
TRBV6-2/TRBV6-3	many	TRBJ1-2	TRBD1	CASTPRDRGLSYGYTF	TGTGCCAGCACGCCACGGGACAGGGGACTCAGCTATGGCTACACCTTC
TRBV5-6	few	TRBJ2-5	.	CASRGRTDLRTQYF	TGTGCCAGCAGGGGAAGGACAGACCTCAGGACCCAGTACTTC
TRBV7-2	few	TRBJ2-7	.	CASSSLPSYEQYF	TGTGCCAGCAGCTCCCTCCCCTCCTACGAGCAGTACTTC
TRBV6-2/TRBV6-3	.	TRBJ2-1	TRBD2	CASVEAGGLRQFF	TGTGCCAGCGTAGAAGCGGGAGGGCTCCGGCAGTTCTTC
TRBV6-6	few	TRBJ1-5	TRBD1	CASSRNRGVGQPQHF	TGTGCCAGCAGTCGCAACAGGGGTGTTGGTCAGCCCCAGCATTTT
TRBV19	medium-sized	TRBJ2-7	.	CASRGGYEQYF	TGTGCCAGTAGAGGGGGGTACGAGCAGTACTTC
TRBV4-3	.	TRBJ2-3	.	CASSQVHGLVGRGTDTQYF	TGCGCCAGCAGCCAAGTTCATGGGCTGGTTGGCAGGGGAACAGATACGCAGTATTTT
TRBV29-1	medium-sized	TRBJ1-2	.	CSVEDEIVGGYTF	TGCAGCGTTGAAGATGAGATTGTTGGTGGCTACACCTTC
TRBV5-6	.	TRBJ2-1	.	CASSRDLGQFF	TGTGCCAGCAGCCGGGACCTGGGGCAGTTCTTC
TRBV4-3	.	TRBJ2-6	TRBD1	CASSRDRGTGANVLTF	TGCGCCAGCAGCCGGGACAGGGGAACCGGGGCCAACGTCCTGACTTTC
TRBV4-2	.	TRBJ2-3	TRBD2	CASSPRAGDLTDTQYF	TGTGCCAGCAGTCCGAGGGCGGGGGACCTCACAGATACGCAGTATTTT
TRBV15	medium-sized	TRBJ2-2	.	CATSRDQDTGELFF	TGTGCCACCAGCAGAGATCAGGACACCGGGGAGCTGTTTTTT
TRBV29-1	large	TRBJ2-2	.	CSVVTGDTGELFF	TGCAGCGTTGTGACAGGAGACACCGGGGAGCTGTTTTTT
TRBV7-6	.	TRBJ2-2	.	CASSLVFQPGNTGELFF	TGTGCCAGCAGCTTAGTCTTCCAGCCCGGGAACACCGGGGAGCTGTTTTTT
TRBV10-3	few	TRBJ2-3	.	CAISGKGTDTQYF	TGTGCCATCAGTGGGAAAGGGACAGATACGCAGTATTTT
TRBV30	many	TRBJ2-7	.	CAWNRNRVLNYYEQYF	TGTGCCTGGAATCGGAACAGGGTCCTAAACTACTACGAGCAGTACTTC
TRBV10-3	many	TRBJ2-6	.	CAISADRDSGANVLTF	TGTGCCATCAGCGCGGACAGAGACTCTGGGGCCAACGTCCTGACTTTC
TRBV7-9	few	TRBJ2-1	TRBD2	CASSLRTSGPINEQFF	TGTGCCAGCAGCTTACGGACTAGCGGGCCGATCAATGAGCAGTTCTTC
TRBV6-4	.	TRBJ2-5	.	CARTDSLQETQYF	TGTGCCAGAACCGACAGTTTACAAGAGACCCAGTACTTC
TRBV6-5	few	TRBJ1-1	.	CASSYGTSNTEAFF	TGTGCCAGCAGTTACGGGACATCGAACACTGAAGCTTTCTTT
TRBV18	many	TRBJ2-7	TRBD2	CASSPRTSGGKSYEQYF	TGTGCCAGCTCACCAAGGACTAGCGGGGGAAAGTCCTACGAGCAGTACTTC
TRBV10-3	once	TRBJ1-2	.	CAISEAGDPYGYTF	TGTGCCATCAGTGAAGCGGGGGACCCCTATGGCTACACCTTC
TRBV5-1	few	TRBJ2-1	TRBD1	CASSFDRGNEQFF	TGCGCCAGCAGCTTCGACAGGGGCAACGAGCAGTTCTTC
TRBV6-5	.	TRBJ1-2	TRBD1	CASSYGQGVGGYTF	TGTGCCAGCAGTTACGGACAGGGGGTCGGCGGCTACACCTTC
TRBV5-4	few	TRBJ1-2	.	CASSLVGSSNYGYTF	TGTGCCAGCAGCTTGGTCGGGAGTTCTAACTATGGCTACACCTTC
TRBV29-1	medium-sized	TRBJ1-2	.	CSVDSNYGYTF	TGCAGCGTTGACAGTAACTATGGCTACACCTTC
TRBV27	few	TRBJ1-1	.	CASSFGGYTEAFF	TGTGCCAGCAGTTTTGGGGGTTACACTGAAGCTTTCTTT
TRBV5-4	many	TRBJ2-1	TRBD2	CASSVRLAGPHNEQFF	TGTGCCAGCAGCGTGCGACTAGCGGGACCCCACAATGAGCAGTTCTTC
TRBV6-2/TRBV6-3	.	TRBJ2-5	.	CASSYVGKQETQYF	TGTGCCAGCAGTTACGTGGGAAAGCAAGAGACCCAGTACTTC
TRBV6-5	medium-sized	TRBJ2-7	TRBD1	CASRAGGYEQYF	TGTGCCAGCAGGGCAGGGGGCTACGAGCAGTACTTC
TRBV24-1	.	TRBJ2-2	.	CATSRRLNTGELFF	TGTGCCACCAGTCGACGGTTGAACACCGGGGAGCTGTTTTTT
TRBV6-1	few	TRBJ1-4	TRBD1	CASSMYSRDSYNEKLFF	TGTGCCAGCAGTATGTATAGCCGGGACAGCTATAATGAAAAACTGTTTTTT
TRBV18	.	TRBJ1-1	.	CASSQGSAEAFF	TGTGCCAGCTCACAGGGTAGCGCTGAAGCTTTCTTT
TRBV5-4	.	TRBJ1-5	.	CASSLSREYNQPQHF	TGTGCCAGCAGCTTAAGCAGGGAATACAATCAGCCCCAGCATTTT
TRBV7-2	.	TRBJ2-2	TRBD1	CASSLTGQGKTGELFF	TGTGCCAGCAGTTTAACTGGACAGGGCAAAACCGGGGAGCTGTTTTTT